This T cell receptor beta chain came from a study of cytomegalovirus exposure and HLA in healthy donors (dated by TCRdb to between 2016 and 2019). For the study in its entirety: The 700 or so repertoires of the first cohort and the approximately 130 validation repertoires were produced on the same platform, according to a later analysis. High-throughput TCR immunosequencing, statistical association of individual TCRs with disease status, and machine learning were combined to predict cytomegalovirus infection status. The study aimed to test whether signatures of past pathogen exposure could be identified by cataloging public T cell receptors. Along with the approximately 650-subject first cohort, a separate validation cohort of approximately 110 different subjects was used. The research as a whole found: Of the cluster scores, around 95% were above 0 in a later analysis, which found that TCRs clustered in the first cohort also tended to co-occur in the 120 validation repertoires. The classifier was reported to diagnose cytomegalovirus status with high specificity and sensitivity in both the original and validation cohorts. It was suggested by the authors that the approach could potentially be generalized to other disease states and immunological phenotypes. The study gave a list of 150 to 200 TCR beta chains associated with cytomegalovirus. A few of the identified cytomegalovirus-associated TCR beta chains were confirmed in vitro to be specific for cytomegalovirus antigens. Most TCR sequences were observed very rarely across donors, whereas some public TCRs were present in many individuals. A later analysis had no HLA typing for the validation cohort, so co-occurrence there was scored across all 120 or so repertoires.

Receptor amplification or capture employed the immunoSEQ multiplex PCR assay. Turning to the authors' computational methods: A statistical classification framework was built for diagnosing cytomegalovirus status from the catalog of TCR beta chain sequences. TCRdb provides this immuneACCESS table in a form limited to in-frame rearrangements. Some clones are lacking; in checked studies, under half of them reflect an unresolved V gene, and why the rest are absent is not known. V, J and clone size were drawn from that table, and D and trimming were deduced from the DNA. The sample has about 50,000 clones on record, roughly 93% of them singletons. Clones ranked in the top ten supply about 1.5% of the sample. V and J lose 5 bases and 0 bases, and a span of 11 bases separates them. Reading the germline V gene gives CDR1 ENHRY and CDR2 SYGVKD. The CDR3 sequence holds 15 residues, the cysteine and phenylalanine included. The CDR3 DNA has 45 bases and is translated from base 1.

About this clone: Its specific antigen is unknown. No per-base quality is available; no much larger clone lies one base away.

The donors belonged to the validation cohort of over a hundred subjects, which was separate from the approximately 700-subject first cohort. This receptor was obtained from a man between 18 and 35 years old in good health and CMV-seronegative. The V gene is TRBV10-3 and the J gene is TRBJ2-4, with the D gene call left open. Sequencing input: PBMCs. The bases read TGTGCCATCAGTCCGTCGGTGGTAGCCAAAAACATTCAGTACTTC. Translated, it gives CAISPSVVAKNIQYF.